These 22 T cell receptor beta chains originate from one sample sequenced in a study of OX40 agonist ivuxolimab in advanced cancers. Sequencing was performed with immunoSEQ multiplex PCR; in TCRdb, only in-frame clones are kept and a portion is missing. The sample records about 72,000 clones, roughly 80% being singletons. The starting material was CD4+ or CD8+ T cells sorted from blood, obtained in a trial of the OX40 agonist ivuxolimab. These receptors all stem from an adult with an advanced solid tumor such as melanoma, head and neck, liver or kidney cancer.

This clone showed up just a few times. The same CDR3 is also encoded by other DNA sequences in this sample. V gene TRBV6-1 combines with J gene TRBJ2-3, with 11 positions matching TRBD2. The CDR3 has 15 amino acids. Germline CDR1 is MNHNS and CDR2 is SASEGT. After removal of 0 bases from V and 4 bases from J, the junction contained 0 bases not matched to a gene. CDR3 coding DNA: TGTGCCAGCAGTGAAGCACTAGCGGGAGCAGATACGCAGTATTTT. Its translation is CASSEALAGADTQYF.

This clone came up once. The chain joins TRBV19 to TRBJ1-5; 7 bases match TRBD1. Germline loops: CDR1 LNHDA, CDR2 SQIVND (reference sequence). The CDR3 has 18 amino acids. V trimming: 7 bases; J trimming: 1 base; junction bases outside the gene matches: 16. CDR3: CASTDQRQGTYSNQPQHF. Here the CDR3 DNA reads TGTGCCAGTACCGATCAAAGACAGGGAACATACAGCAATCAGCCCCAGCATTTT. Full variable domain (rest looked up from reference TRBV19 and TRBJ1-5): DGGITQSPKYLFRKEGQNVTLSCEQNLNHDAMYWYRQDPGQGLRLIYYSQIVNDFQKGDIAEGYSVSREKKESFPLTVTSAQKNPTAFYLCASTDQRQGTYSNQPQHFGDGTRLSIL.

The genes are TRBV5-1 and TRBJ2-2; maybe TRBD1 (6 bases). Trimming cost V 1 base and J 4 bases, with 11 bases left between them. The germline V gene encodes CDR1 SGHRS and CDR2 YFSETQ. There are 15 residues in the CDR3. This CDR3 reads CASSLQGRPTGELFF. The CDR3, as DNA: TGCGCCAGCAGCTTGCAGGGGCGCCCCACCGGGGAGCTGTTTTTT.

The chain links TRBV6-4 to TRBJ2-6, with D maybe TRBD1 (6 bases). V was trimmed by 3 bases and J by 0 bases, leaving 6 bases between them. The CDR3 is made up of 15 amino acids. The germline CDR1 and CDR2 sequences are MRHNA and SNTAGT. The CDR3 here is CASSEDSSGANVLTF. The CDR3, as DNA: TGTGCCAGCAGTGAGGACAGCTCTGGGGCCAACGTCCTGACTTTC.

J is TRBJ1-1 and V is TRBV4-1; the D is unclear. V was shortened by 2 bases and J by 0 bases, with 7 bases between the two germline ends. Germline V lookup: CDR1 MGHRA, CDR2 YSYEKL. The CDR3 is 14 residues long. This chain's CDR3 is CASSQILMNTEAFF. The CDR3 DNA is TGCGCCAGCAGCCAAATTCTGATGAACACTGAAGCTTTCTTT.

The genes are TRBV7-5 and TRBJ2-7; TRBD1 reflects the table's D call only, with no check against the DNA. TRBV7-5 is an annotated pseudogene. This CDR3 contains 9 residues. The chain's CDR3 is CASHYEQYF. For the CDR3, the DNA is TGTGCCAGCCACTACGAGCAGTACTTC.

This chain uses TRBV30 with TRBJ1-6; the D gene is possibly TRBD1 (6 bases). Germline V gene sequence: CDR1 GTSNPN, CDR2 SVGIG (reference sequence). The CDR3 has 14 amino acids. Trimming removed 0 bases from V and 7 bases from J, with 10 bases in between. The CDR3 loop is CAWSVRRGNSPLHF. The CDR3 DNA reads TGTGCCTGGAGTGTACGTAGGGGGAATTCACCCCTCCACTTT.

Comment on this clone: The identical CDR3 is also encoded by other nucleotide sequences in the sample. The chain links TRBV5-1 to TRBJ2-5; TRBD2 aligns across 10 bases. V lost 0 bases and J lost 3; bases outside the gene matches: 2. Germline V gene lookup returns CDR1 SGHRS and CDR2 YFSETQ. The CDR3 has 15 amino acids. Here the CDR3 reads CASSLVLAGEETQYF. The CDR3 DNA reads TGCGCCAGCAGCTTGGTTCTAGCGGGAGAAGAGACCCAGTACTTC.

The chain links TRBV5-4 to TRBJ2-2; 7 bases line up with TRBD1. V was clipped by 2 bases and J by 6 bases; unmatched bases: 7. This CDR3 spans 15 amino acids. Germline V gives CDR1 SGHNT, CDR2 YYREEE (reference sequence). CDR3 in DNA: TGTGCCAGCAGCTTCCCAGACGGGACAGCCGGGGAGCTGTTTTTT. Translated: CASSFPDGTAGELFF.

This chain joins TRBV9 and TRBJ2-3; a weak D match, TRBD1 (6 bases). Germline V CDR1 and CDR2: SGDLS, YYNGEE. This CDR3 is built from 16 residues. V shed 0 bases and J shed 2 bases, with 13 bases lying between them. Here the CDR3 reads CASSVEGWTDTDTQYF. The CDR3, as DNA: TGTGCCAGCAGCGTAGAAGGTTGGACAGACACAGATACGCAGTATTTT.

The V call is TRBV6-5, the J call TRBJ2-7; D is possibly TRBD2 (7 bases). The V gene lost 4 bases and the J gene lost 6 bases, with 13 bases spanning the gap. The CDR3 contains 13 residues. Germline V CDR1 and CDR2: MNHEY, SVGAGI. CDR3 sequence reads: CASSWGGGREQYF. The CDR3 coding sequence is TGTGCCAGCAGTTGGGGAGGGGGGCGCGAGCAGTACTTC.

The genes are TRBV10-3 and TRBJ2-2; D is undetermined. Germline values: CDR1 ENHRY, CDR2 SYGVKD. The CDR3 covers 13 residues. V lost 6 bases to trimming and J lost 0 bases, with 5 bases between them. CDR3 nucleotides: TGTGCCATCAGCGAGACGAACACCGGGGAGCTGTTTTTT. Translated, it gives CAISETNTGELFF.

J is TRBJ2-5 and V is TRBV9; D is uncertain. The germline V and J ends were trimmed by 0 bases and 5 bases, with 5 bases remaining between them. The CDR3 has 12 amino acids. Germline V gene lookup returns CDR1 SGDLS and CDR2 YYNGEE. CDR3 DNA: TGTGCCAGCAGCGTAGAAGGCGAGACCCAGTACTTC. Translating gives CASSVEGETQYF.

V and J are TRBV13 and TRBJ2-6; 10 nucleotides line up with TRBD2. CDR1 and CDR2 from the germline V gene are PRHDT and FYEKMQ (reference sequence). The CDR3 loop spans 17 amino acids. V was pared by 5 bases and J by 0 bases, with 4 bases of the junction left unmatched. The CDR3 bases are TGTGCCAGCAGCGGGACTAGCGTCGGCTCTGGGGCCAACGTCCTGACTTTC. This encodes CASSGTSVGSGANVLTF.

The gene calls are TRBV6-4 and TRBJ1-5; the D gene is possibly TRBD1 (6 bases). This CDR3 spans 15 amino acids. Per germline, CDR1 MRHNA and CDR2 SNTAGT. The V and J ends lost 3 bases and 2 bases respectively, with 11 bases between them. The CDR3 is CASSEVAGGNQPQHF. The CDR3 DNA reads TGTGCCAGCAGTGAAGTTGCAGGGGGCAATCAGCCCCAGCATTTT.

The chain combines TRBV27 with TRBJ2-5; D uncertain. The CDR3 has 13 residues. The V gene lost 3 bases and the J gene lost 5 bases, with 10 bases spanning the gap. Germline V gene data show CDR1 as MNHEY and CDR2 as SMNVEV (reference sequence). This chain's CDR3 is CASSFRVGETQYF. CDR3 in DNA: TGTGCCAGCAGTTTTCGGGTCGGGGAGACCCAGTACTTC.

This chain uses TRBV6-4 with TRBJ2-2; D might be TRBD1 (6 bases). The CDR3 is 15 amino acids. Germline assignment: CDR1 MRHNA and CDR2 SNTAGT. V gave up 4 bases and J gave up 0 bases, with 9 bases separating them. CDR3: CASSVQGPNTGELFF. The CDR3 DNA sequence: TGTGCCAGCAGTGTACAGGGACCGAACACCGGGGAGCTGTTTTTT.

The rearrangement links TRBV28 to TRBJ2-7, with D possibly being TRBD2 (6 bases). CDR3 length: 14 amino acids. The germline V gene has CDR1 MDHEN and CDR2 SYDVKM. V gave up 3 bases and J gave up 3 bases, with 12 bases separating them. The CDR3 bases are TGTGCCAGCAGTTTCTGGCGGGGAAGCTACGAGCAGTACTTC. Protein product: CASSFWRGSYEQYF.

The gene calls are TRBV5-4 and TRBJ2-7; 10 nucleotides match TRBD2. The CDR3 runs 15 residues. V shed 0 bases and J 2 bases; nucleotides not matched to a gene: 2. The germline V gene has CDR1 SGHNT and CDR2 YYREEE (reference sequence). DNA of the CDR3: TGTGCCAGCAGCTTGGCCACTAGCGGGGCCTACGAGCAGTACTTC. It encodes CASSLATSGAYEQYF.

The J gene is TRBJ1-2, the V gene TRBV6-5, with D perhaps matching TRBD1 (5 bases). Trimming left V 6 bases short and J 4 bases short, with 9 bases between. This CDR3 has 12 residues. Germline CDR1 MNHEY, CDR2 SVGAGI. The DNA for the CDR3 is TGTGCCAGCAGCTCTGACAGCTATGGCTACACCTTC. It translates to CASSSDSYGYTF.

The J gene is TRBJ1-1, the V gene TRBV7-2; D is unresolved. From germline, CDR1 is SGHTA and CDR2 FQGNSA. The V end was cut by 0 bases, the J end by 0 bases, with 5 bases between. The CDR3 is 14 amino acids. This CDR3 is CASSLASLNTEAFF. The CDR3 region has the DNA TGTGCCAGCAGCTTAGCTTCCTTGAACACTGAAGCTTTCTTT.

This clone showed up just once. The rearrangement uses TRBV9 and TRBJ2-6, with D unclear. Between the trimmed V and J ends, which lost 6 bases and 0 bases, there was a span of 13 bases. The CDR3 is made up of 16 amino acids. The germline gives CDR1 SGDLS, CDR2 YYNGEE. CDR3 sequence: CASKEVPSSGANVLTF. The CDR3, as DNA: TGTGCCAGCAAGGAAGTGCCTAGCTCTGGGGCCAACGTCCTGACTTTC.